These T cell receptor beta chains were read from a single sample in a study of cytomegalovirus exposure and HLA in healthy donors. The repertoire was sequenced with immunoSEQ multiplex PCR; TCRdb's copy has only in-frame clones and lacks some. The sample lists some 130,000 clones, almost 85% occurring once. The sequenced material came from PBMCs. These receptor sequences come from a man younger than 40 in good health and CMV-seropositive. Each CDR3 is given with its conserved first and last residue. Each record gives: clone size, CDR3 length, V gene, D gene, J gene, CDR3 DNA, CDR3 protein. A D gene is named only where the DNA matches it firmly. Clone size is given for some rows only: seen once, a few or many times, or a class if the clone is expanded.

clone_size: -; cdr3_length: 13; v_call: TRBV14; d_call: TRBD2; j_call: TRBJ2-7; cdr3_nt: TGTGCCAGCAGCCTGACTAGCGGGGCGCCTAGAAACTTC; cdr3_aa: CASSLTSGAPRNF
clone_size: -; cdr3_length: 15; v_call: TRBV12-5; d_call: -; j_call: TRBJ1-4; cdr3_nt: TGTGCTAGTGGTTTGGTCCAGGGGTTAACAGAAAAACTGTTTTTT; cdr3_aa: CASGLVQGLTEKLFF
clone_size: few; cdr3_length: 14; v_call: TRBV4-1; d_call: -; j_call: TRBJ1-5; cdr3_nt: TGCGCCAGCAGCCAAGTTGGGGCGGTGGAGCCCCAGCATTTT; cdr3_aa: CASSQVGAVEPQHF
clone_size: -; cdr3_length: 14; v_call: TRBV6-4; d_call: TRBD1; j_call: TRBJ2-1; cdr3_nt: TGTGCCAGCAGTGACTCGGACAGGGGGAATGAGCAGTTCTTC; cdr3_aa: CASSDSDRGNEQFF
clone_size: -; cdr3_length: 14; v_call: TRBV18; d_call: -; j_call: TRBJ1-6; cdr3_nt: TGTGCCAGCTCACCGCAAACAGGGAATTCACCCCTCCACTTT; cdr3_aa: CASSPQTGNSPLHF
clone_size: -; cdr3_length: 16; v_call: TRBV5-4; d_call: TRBD1; j_call: TRBJ1-1; cdr3_nt: TGTGCCAGCAGCCCAGGACAGGGTAAAGGGAACACTGAAGCTTTCTTT; cdr3_aa: CASSPGQGKGNTEAFF
clone_size: -; cdr3_length: 15; v_call: TRBV28; d_call: TRBD2; j_call: TRBJ2-7; cdr3_nt: TGTGCCAGCAGCCCACCGGGACTACCCAACTACGAGCAGTACTTC; cdr3_aa: CASSPPGLPNYEQYF
clone_size: -; cdr3_length: 14; v_call: TRBV7-2; d_call: -; j_call: TRBJ2-7; cdr3_nt: TGTGCCAGCAGCTTAACGGGGGTTTCCTACGAGCAGTACTTC; cdr3_aa: CASSLTGVSYEQYF
clone_size: -; cdr3_length: 13; v_call: TRBV10-2; d_call: -; j_call: TRBJ1-1; cdr3_nt: TGCGCCAGCAGTGAAACAGGAAGAACTGAAGCTTTCTTT; cdr3_aa: CASSETGRTEAFF
clone_size: -; cdr3_length: 15; v_call: TRBV7-3; d_call: TRBD1; j_call: TRBJ1-4; cdr3_nt: TGTGCCAGCAGCCAGACAGGGGGCAATAATGAAAAACTGTTTTTT; cdr3_aa: CASSQTGGNNEKLFF
clone_size: -; cdr3_length: 18; v_call: TRBV19; d_call: -; j_call: TRBJ1-4; cdr3_nt: TGTGCCAGTAGTATATTTTTCTATCGGACAGCAACTAATGAAAAACTGTTTTTT; cdr3_aa: CASSIFFYRTATNEKLFF
clone_size: -; cdr3_length: 19; v_call: TRBV5-1; d_call: TRBD1; j_call: TRBJ1-4; cdr3_nt: TGCGCCAGCAGCTTGGATGGACAGGGACCCCGGGCAACTAATGAAAAACTGTTTTTT; cdr3_aa: CASSLDGQGPRATNEKLFF
clone_size: -; cdr3_length: 13; v_call: TRBV7-9; d_call: TRBD1; j_call: TRBJ1-1; cdr3_nt: TGTGCCAGCAGCTCCGGACAGGCGAATGAAGCTTTCTTT; cdr3_aa: CASSSGQANEAFF
clone_size: few; cdr3_length: 13; v_call: TRBV9; d_call: -; j_call: TRBJ1-2; cdr3_nt: TGTGCCAGCAGCGTAGGCAGGGACTATGGCTACACCTTC; cdr3_aa: CASSVGRDYGYTF
clone_size: -; cdr3_length: 17; v_call: TRBV5-1; d_call: TRBD2; j_call: TRBJ2-5; cdr3_nt: TGCGCCAGCAGCCCCTTGACTAGCGGGAGGTCAGCAGAGACCCAGTACTTC; cdr3_aa: CASSPLTSGRSAETQYF
clone_size: -; cdr3_length: 13; v_call: TRBV11-2; d_call: -; j_call: TRBJ2-3; cdr3_nt: TGTGCCAGCAGCCCCGGAGTTGGGGATACGCAGTATTTT; cdr3_aa: CASSPGVGDTQYF
clone_size: -; cdr3_length: 13; v_call: TRBV7-9; d_call: -; j_call: TRBJ2-3; cdr3_nt: TGTGCCAGCAGCTTACAGGTCACAGATACGCAGTATTTT; cdr3_aa: CASSLQVTDTQYF
clone_size: -; cdr3_length: 13; v_call: TRBV4-1; d_call: -; j_call: TRBJ2-1; cdr3_nt: TGCGCCAGCAGCCAAGGCGGGTACAATGAGCAGTTCTTC; cdr3_aa: CASSQGGYNEQFF
clone_size: once; cdr3_length: 12; v_call: TRBV29-1; d_call: TRBD1; j_call: TRBJ2-1; cdr3_nt: TGCAGCGCAAGACAGGGTAAAAATGAGCAGTTCTTC; cdr3_aa: CSARQGKNEQFF
clone_size: -; cdr3_length: 14; v_call: TRBV12-5; d_call: TRBD1; j_call: TRBJ2-7; cdr3_nt: TGTGCTAGTGGAGTGGACAGGGGGGCTTACGAGCAGTACTTC; cdr3_aa: CASGVDRGAYEQYF
clone_size: -; cdr3_length: 14; v_call: TRBV27; d_call: TRBD1; j_call: TRBJ1-1; cdr3_nt: TGTGCCAGCAGTTTATGGGCAGGGGGCACTGAAGCTTTCTTT; cdr3_aa: CASSLWAGGTEAFF
clone_size: once; cdr3_length: 14; v_call: TRBV30; d_call: TRBD1; j_call: TRBJ2-7; cdr3_nt: TGTGCCTGGACCAAAGACAGGGGGCTGAACGAGCAGTACTTC; cdr3_aa: CAWTKDRGLNEQYF
clone_size: -; cdr3_length: 16; v_call: TRBV4-2; d_call: TRBD2; j_call: TRBJ2-2; cdr3_nt: TGTGCCAGCAGCCAAGGGCTAGCGGGGAACACCGGGGAGCTGTTTTTT; cdr3_aa: CASSQGLAGNTGELFF
clone_size: -; cdr3_length: 13; v_call: TRBV15; d_call: -; j_call: TRBJ2-5; cdr3_nt: TGTGCCACCAGCAGAGATCAACGGGAGACCCAGTACTTC; cdr3_aa: CATSRDQRETQYF
clone_size: many; cdr3_length: 13; v_call: TRBV27; d_call: -; j_call: TRBJ1-2; cdr3_nt: TGTGCCAGCAGTTTTGAGGGTGGCTATGGCTACACCTTC; cdr3_aa: CASSFEGGYGYTF
clone_size: -; cdr3_length: 16; v_call: TRBV7-2; d_call: TRBD2; j_call: TRBJ2-1; cdr3_nt: TGTGCCAGCAGCTTTAATAATGCAGCGGGGTACAATGAGCAGTTCTTC; cdr3_aa: CASSFNNAAGYNEQFF
clone_size: -; cdr3_length: 12; v_call: TRBV27; d_call: -; j_call: TRBJ2-7; cdr3_nt: TGTGCCAGCATGAGGGGGACCTACGAGCAGTACTTC; cdr3_aa: CASMRGTYEQYF
clone_size: -; cdr3_length: 17; v_call: TRBV5-1; d_call: TRBD2; j_call: TRBJ2-2; cdr3_nt: TGCGCCAGCAGCACACAACTAGCGGGAGTAGCCACCGGGGAGCTGTTTTTT; cdr3_aa: CASSTQLAGVATGELFF
clone_size: many; cdr3_length: 14; v_call: TRBV6-4; d_call: TRBD2; j_call: TRBJ2-7; cdr3_nt: TGTGCCACCACATTGGCGGGGGGTAATTACGAGCAGTACTTC; cdr3_aa: CATTLAGGNYEQYF
clone_size: -; cdr3_length: 17; v_call: TRBV9; d_call: TRBD2; j_call: TRBJ2-1; cdr3_nt: TGTGCCAGCAGCGTAGTCCCTCTAGCGGGGCTCTACAATGAGCAGTTCTTC; cdr3_aa: CASSVVPLAGLYNEQFF
clone_size: once; cdr3_length: 13; v_call: TRBV25-1; d_call: -; j_call: TRBJ2-7; cdr3_nt: TGTGCCAGCAGTGAGTCTGGCCGAGGGGAGCAGTACTTC; cdr3_aa: CASSESGRGEQYF
clone_size: -; cdr3_length: 18; v_call: TRBV5-6; d_call: TRBD1; j_call: TRBJ2-3; cdr3_nt: TGTGCCAGCAGCCCCAGTCTGAGACAGGGGAGTCGGACAGATACGCAGTATTTT; cdr3_aa: CASSPSLRQGSRTDTQYF
clone_size: -; cdr3_length: 14; v_call: TRBV5-1; d_call: -; j_call: TRBJ2-5; cdr3_nt: TGCGCCAGCAGCCTCGGGACGCCGGGAGATTCCCAGTACTTC; cdr3_aa: CASSLGTPGDSQYF
clone_size: few; cdr3_length: 19; v_call: TRBV4-1; d_call: TRBD1; j_call: TRBJ2-7; cdr3_nt: TGCGCCAGCAGCCACCCCTTAGGACAGGGGGCGATAGGGTCCTACGAGCAGTACTTC; cdr3_aa: CASSHPLGQGAIGSYEQYF
clone_size: -; cdr3_length: 15; v_call: TRBV9; d_call: -; j_call: TRBJ1-2; cdr3_nt: TGTGCCAGCAGCGTAGACCAGGACAGCGGCTATGGCTACACCTTC; cdr3_aa: CASSVDQDSGYGYTF
clone_size: -; cdr3_length: 15; v_call: TRBV10-2; d_call: -; j_call: TRBJ1-2; cdr3_nt: TGCGCCAGCAGTGACTCCGGACGGGGGAACTATGGCTACACCTTC; cdr3_aa: CASSDSGRGNYGYTF
clone_size: -; cdr3_length: 15; v_call: TRBV4-1; d_call: TRBD2; j_call: TRBJ2-3; cdr3_nt: TGCGCCAGCAGCCTACCGGGACTAGCAACAGATACGCAGTATTTT; cdr3_aa: CASSLPGLATDTQYF
clone_size: -; cdr3_length: 16; v_call: TRBV15; d_call: -; j_call: TRBJ1-5; cdr3_nt: TGTGCCACCAGCAGAGGTCCCCAGGGCCCCAATCAGCCCCAGCATTTT; cdr3_aa: CATSRGPQGPNQPQHF
clone_size: -; cdr3_length: 15; v_call: TRBV7-2; d_call: -; j_call: TRBJ2-2; cdr3_nt: TGTGCCAGCAGCTTATCCCTCCGGAACACCGGGGAGCTGTTTTTT; cdr3_aa: CASSLSLRNTGELFF
clone_size: -; cdr3_length: 13; v_call: TRBV7-3; d_call: -; j_call: TRBJ2-7; cdr3_nt: TGTGCCAGCAGCATCAGCGGAGGCTACGAGCAGTACTTC; cdr3_aa: CASSISGGYEQYF
clone_size: -; cdr3_length: 14; v_call: TRBV6-6; d_call: -; j_call: TRBJ1-2; cdr3_nt: TGTGCCAGCAGACCCGCCGGGATCAGCTATGGCTACACCTTC; cdr3_aa: CASRPAGISYGYTF
clone_size: -; cdr3_length: 16; v_call: TRBV7-9; d_call: TRBD2; j_call: TRBJ2-7; cdr3_nt: TGTGCCAGCAGATCGGGACTAGCGACCCTCTCCTACGAGCAGTACTTC; cdr3_aa: CASRSGLATLSYEQYF
clone_size: -; cdr3_length: 15; v_call: TRBV7-9; d_call: -; j_call: TRBJ1-5; cdr3_nt: TGTGCCAGCAGCTTAGGCGGGAATGGCAATCAGCCCCAGCATTTT; cdr3_aa: CASSLGGNGNQPQHF
clone_size: -; cdr3_length: 17; v_call: TRBV5-6; d_call: -; j_call: TRBJ2-1; cdr3_nt: TGTGCCAGCAGTCTGAGGTTCGTCGCGCGCTCCTACAATGAGCAGTTCTTC; cdr3_aa: CASSLRFVARSYNEQFF
clone_size: few; cdr3_length: 12; v_call: TRBV2; d_call: -; j_call: TRBJ2-7; cdr3_nt: TGTGCCAGCAGGCTAGAAACAGGCGAGCAGTACTTC; cdr3_aa: CASRLETGEQYF
clone_size: -; cdr3_length: 14; v_call: TRBV4-1; d_call: TRBD2; j_call: TRBJ2-7; cdr3_nt: TGCGCCAGCAGCCACCAACCGGGGGGTAGCGAGCAGTACTTC; cdr3_aa: CASSHQPGGSEQYF
clone_size: -; cdr3_length: 15; v_call: TRBV5-1; d_call: -; j_call: TRBJ2-2; cdr3_nt: TGCGCCAGCAGCCCCCGGGACTCGAACACCGGGGAGCTGTTTTTT; cdr3_aa: CASSPRDSNTGELFF
clone_size: -; cdr3_length: 12; v_call: TRBV9; d_call: -; j_call: TRBJ1-2; cdr3_nt: TGTGCCAGCAACTCCAGGGGCTATGGCTACACCTTC; cdr3_aa: CASNSRGYGYTF
clone_size: -; cdr3_length: 13; v_call: TRBV6-5; d_call: TRBD2; j_call: TRBJ2-7; cdr3_nt: TGTGCCAGCAGCTTTAGCGGGAGCTACGAGCAGTACTTC; cdr3_aa: CASSFSGSYEQYF
clone_size: -; cdr3_length: 14; v_call: TRBV18; d_call: TRBD1; j_call: TRBJ1-1; cdr3_nt: TGTGCCAGCTCACGAGGACAGGGCGGCACTGAAGCTTTCTTT; cdr3_aa: CASSRGQGGTEAFF
clone_size: -; cdr3_length: 14; v_call: TRBV10-3; d_call: -; j_call: TRBJ1-5; cdr3_nt: TGTGCCATCAGTACAGGATACCCGGATCAGCCCCAGCATTTT; cdr3_aa: CAISTGYPDQPQHF